This T cell receptor (beta chain) was retrieved from a study of cytomegalovirus exposure and HLA in healthy donors. There are 14 residues in the CDR3. V was clipped by 3 bases and J by 4 bases; unmatched bases: 3. Germline V CDR1 and CDR2: MNHNS, SASEGT. The table lists this clone with a count of one. No antigen is known for it. This PCR relied on a set of 60 Vbeta primers and 13 Jbeta primers. Assay used: immunoSEQ multiplex PCR; TCRdb lists only in-frame clones, some missing. Found here are about 190,000 clones, 79% of them singletons; the top ten hold approximately 1.4%. Points from the study as a whole: A later look showed TCR association rates differing by HLA locus, highest for DRB1 and lowest for HLA-C. 150 or so TCR beta chains were listed as cytomegalovirus-associated. Follow-up analysis later connected one missense variant in DCLRE1C with trimming of TCR beta V- and J-genes. HLA-A and HLA-B allele assignments for most subjects were reportedly predicted accurately using TCR beta sequences.

The chain carries TRBV6-1 and TRBJ1-1; TRBD1 agrees at 9 bases. The TCR originated in a woman aged 45-65 years in good health and CMV-seronegative. The sample comprised PBMCs. The CDR3 region is CASSDRQGGTEAFF. CDR3 in DNA: TGTGCCAGCAGTGACCGACAGGGGGGCACTGAAGCTTTCTTT.